These T cell receptor beta chains were read from a single sample in a study of T cell responses to AZD1222 COVID-19 vaccine. TCRdb's copy holds only in-frame clones and misses some; the assay was immunoSEQ multiplex PCR. The table has tens of thousands of clones, approximately 89% seen once; the top ten hold about 2.2%. Sequencing used peripheral blood, obtained on day 0 of AZD1222 vaccination. These receptors came from an adult in good health. CDR3s include the opening cysteine and the closing phenylalanine or tryptophan. A D gene is named only where the DNA matches it firmly. Clone size, where shown, is once, few, many, or a class for clones that have expanded.

CDR3 length	D gene	clone size	J gene	V gene	CDR3 protein	CDR3 DNA
16	TRBD2	.	TRBJ2-3	TRBV3-1/TRBV3-2	CASSPPRLAGPDTQYF	TGTGCCAGCAGCCCCCCCCGACTAGCGGGGCCCGATACGCAGTATTTT
17	TRBD1	few	TRBJ1-3	TRBV5-4	CASSLIGTANSGNTIYF	TGTGCCAGCAGCTTGATTGGGACAGCCAACTCTGGAAACACCATATATTTT
13	.	few	TRBJ1-2	TRBV3-1/TRBV3-2	CASSPTGPFGYTF	TGTGCCAGCAGCCCGACAGGCCCGTTTGGCTACACCTTC
15	TRBD1	.	TRBJ1-6	TRBV7-2	CASSPSGQFNSPLHF	TGTGCCAGCAGCCCCTCGGGACAGTTTAATTCACCCCTCCACTTT
15	.	once	TRBJ1-1	TRBV19	CASRVSWTENTEAFF	TGTGCCAGTAGGGTCTCTTGGACAGAGAACACTGAAGCTTTCTTT
13	.	.	TRBJ2-1	TRBV28	CASSPSGINEQFF	TGTGCCAGCAGTCCCAGCGGTATCAATGAGCAGTTCTTC
13	TRBD1	.	TRBJ1-5	TRBV19	CASNQGARQPQHF	TGTGCCAGTAATCAGGGGGCTCGACAGCCCCAGCATTTT
16	.	.	TRBJ1-4	TRBV30	CAWGPPTGKTNEKLFF	TGTGCCTGGGGTCCCCCAACAGGGAAAACCAATGAAAAACTGTTTTTT
16	TRBD2	.	TRBJ2-7	TRBV2	CASSEARAVREDEQYF	TGTGCCAGCAGTGAAGCGCGGGCCGTACGGGAGGACGAGCAGTACTTC
13	.	.	TRBJ1-5	TRBV18	CASSPNPDGGRHF	TGTGCCAGCTCACCAAATCCTGATGGCGGCCGACATTTT
13	.	.	TRBJ2-6	TRBV3-1/TRBV3-2	CASSQDSIRTLTF	TGTGCCAGCAGCCAAGATTCCATACGGACCCTGACTTTC
16	TRBD2	.	TRBJ2-5	TRBV7-8	CASSSLRLAGQETQYF	TGTGCCAGCAGCTCCCTTCGACTAGCGGGCCAAGAGACCCAGTACTTC
13	.	.	TRBJ2-7	TRBV29-1	CSVAPSLRDEQYF	TGCAGCGTCGCACCTTCCTTGCGTGACGAGCAGTACTTC
14	.	.	TRBJ2-3	TRBV7-2	CASSLKTGGDTQYF	TGTGCCAGCAGCCTGAAGACTGGCGGAGATACGCAGTATTTT
16	TRBD2	.	TRBJ2-2	TRBV7-2	CASSLIAGGRTGELFF	TGTGCCAGCAGCTTAATAGCGGGAGGGCGCACCGGGGAGCTGTTTTTT
13	.	.	TRBJ2-7	TRBV27	CASKSGDSYEQYF	TGTGCCAGCAAATCAGGGGACTCCTACGAGCAGTACTTC
16	.	.	TRBJ2-3	TRBV25-1	CASSESRNTLTDTQYF	TGTGCCAGCAGTGAGTCTAGGAATACCCTCACAGATACGCAGTATTTT
12	.	.	TRBJ1-1	TRBV5-4	CASSLQGTEAFF	TGTGCCAGCAGTTTACAGGGCACTGAAGCTTTCTTT
16	TRBD2	.	TRBJ2-7	TRBV10-3	CAISESISGASYEQYF	TGTGCCATCAGTGAGTCTATTAGCGGGGCCTCCTACGAGCAGTACTTC
12	.	.	TRBJ2-3	TRBV19	CASRENTDTQYF	TGTGCCAGTAGGGAGAACACAGATACGCAGTATTTT
15	.	once	TRBJ1-2	TRBV4-1	CASSQDEGKGYGYTF	TGCGCCAGCAGCCAAGATGAGGGAAAGGGCTATGGCTACACCTTC
14	.	.	TRBJ2-7	TRBV6-6	CASNREGGSYEQYF	TGTGCCAGCAACCGAGAAGGGGGATCCTACGAGCAGTACTTC
15	.	.	TRBJ1-6	TRBV19	CASTQGGARGSPLHF	TGTGCCAGTACCCAAGGCGGCGCACGGGGTTCACCCCTCCACTTT
17	TRBD2	.	TRBJ2-5	TRBV9	CASSVGASGRAGETQYF	TGTGCCAGCAGCGTAGGGGCTAGCGGGAGGGCCGGGGAGACCCAGTACTTC
15	.	.	TRBJ2-2	TRBV6-1	CASSEWARNTGELFF	TGTGCCAGCAGTGAATGGGCTCGGAACACCGGGGAGCTGTTTTTT
15	TRBD1	once	TRBJ2-7	TRBV6-5	CASSIHRDRTYEQYF	TGTGCCAGCAGTATACACCGGGACAGGACCTACGAGCAGTACTTC
14	.	.	TRBJ1-2	TRBV5-1	CASSTTGRGYGYTF	TGCGCCAGCAGCACAACAGGGAGAGGCTATGGCTACACCTTC
15	.	.	TRBJ2-7	TRBV11-2	CASSPTTSSSYEQYF	TGTGCCAGCAGCCCGACGACTTCAAGCTCCTACGAGCAGTACTTC
13	.	.	TRBJ1-2	TRBV6-1	CASSESELRGYTF	TGTGCCAGCAGTGAATCTGAACTACGGGGCTACACCTTC
16	.	.	TRBJ2-3	TRBV5-1	CASSLERGTYTDTQYF	TGCGCCAGCAGCTTGGAGAGGGGCACCTACACAGATACGCAGTATTTT
15	TRBD1	.	TRBJ2-2	TRBV27	CASSLSRTGYGELFF	TGTGCCAGCAGTTTATCAAGGACAGGATACGGGGAGCTGTTTTTT
14	.	.	TRBJ1-5	TRBV9	CASSAGLTNQPQHF	TGTGCCAGCAGCGCCGGACTAACCAATCAGCCCCAGCATTTT
16	.	.	TRBJ2-3	TRBV15	CATSALIGASTDTQYF	TGTGCCACCAGCGCATTAATTGGGGCTAGCACAGATACGCAGTATTTT
13	.	.	TRBJ1-1	TRBV5-5	CASSLTENTEAFF	TGTGCCAGCAGCCTCACAGAGAACACTGAAGCTTTCTTT
13	.	.	TRBJ1-2	TRBV5-1	CASSFTVSYGYTF	TGCGCCAGCAGCTTCACGGTTAGCTATGGCTACACCTTC
17	.	.	TRBJ2-6	TRBV19	CASSTGRFSSGANVLTF	TGTGCCAGTAGCACGGGACGCTTCAGCTCTGGGGCCAACGTCCTGACTTTC
17	TRBD2	.	TRBJ2-3	TRBV25-1	CASRGGTTSGSTNTQYF	TGTGCCAGCAGGGGAGGAACGACTAGCGGGAGTACGAATACGCAGTATTTT
14	TRBD1	once	TRBJ1-5	TRBV9	CASSRTGGGQPQHF	TGTGCCAGCAGCCGGACAGGGGGCGGTCAGCCCCAGCATTTT
16	TRBD2	once	TRBJ2-1	TRBV3-1/TRBV3-2	CASSPGGSGGYNEQFF	TGTGCCAGCAGCCCCGGGGGTAGCGGGGGGTACAATGAGCAGTTCTTC
13	TRBD1	.	TRBJ2-1	TRBV7-9	CASMSAGGNEQFF	TGTGCCAGCATGTCGGCAGGGGGCAATGAGCAGTTCTTC
15	TRBD1	.	TRBJ1-1	TRBV7-9	CASSSRQGVNTEAFF	TGTGCCAGCAGCTCCAGACAGGGAGTGAACACTGAAGCTTTCTTT
13	.	.	TRBJ1-1	TRBV11-3	CASSYASNTEAFF	TGTGCCAGCAGCTACGCTAGTAACACTGAAGCTTTCTTT
18	.	.	TRBJ1-1	TRBV7-9	CASSHQKPGVHVRTEAFF	TGTGCCAGCAGCCACCAGAAGCCAGGGGTTCACGTACGCACTGAAGCTTTCTTT
15	.	.	TRBJ2-1	TRBV5-1	CASLGSGSSYNEQFF	TGCGCCAGCCTCGGGAGCGGAAGCTCCTACAATGAGCAGTTCTTC
15	TRBD2	.	TRBJ2-1	TRBV11-3	CASSPPGGGANEQFF	TGTGCCAGCAGCCCGCCGGGCGGGGGGGCCAATGAGCAGTTCTTC
16	TRBD1	.	TRBJ1-5	TRBV5-1	CASSSGTGGSNQPQHF	TGCGCCAGCAGCTCCGGGACAGGGGGGAGCAATCAGCCCCAGCATTTT
15	TRBD2	.	TRBJ2-3	TRBV11-3	CASSFSGASTDTQYF	TGTGCCAGCAGCTTTAGCGGGGCTAGCACAGATACGCAGTATTTT
15	.	.	TRBJ2-2	TRBV9	CASSVGLPNTGELFF	TGTGCCAGCAGCGTAGGACTACCGAACACCGGGGAGCTGTTTTTT
14	.	.	TRBJ2-5	TRBV3-1/TRBV3-2	CASSQDSGYGTQYF	TGTGCCAGCAGCCAAGATTCCGGGTACGGGACCCAGTACTTC
12	.	.	TRBJ2-7	TRBV6-2/TRBV6-3	CASSYSGIEQYF	TGTGCCAGCAGTTACTCAGGGATCGAGCAGTACTTC
14	.	few	TRBJ1-5	TRBV7-2	CASRGGNSNQPQHF	TGTGCCAGCCGGGGGGGGAATAGCAATCAGCCCCAGCATTTT
17	.	.	TRBJ2-1	TRBV7-9	CASRPFSRTPSYNEQFF	TGTGCCAGCAGGCCCTTCTCTCGGACACCTTCCTACAATGAGCAGTTCTTC